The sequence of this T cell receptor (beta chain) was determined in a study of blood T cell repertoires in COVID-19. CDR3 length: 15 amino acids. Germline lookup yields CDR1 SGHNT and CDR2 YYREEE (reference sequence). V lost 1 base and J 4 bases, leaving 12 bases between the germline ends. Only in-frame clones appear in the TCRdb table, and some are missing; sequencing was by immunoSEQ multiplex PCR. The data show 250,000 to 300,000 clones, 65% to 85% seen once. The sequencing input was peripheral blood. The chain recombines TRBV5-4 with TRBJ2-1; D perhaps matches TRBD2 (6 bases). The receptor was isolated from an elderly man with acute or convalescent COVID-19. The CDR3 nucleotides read TGTGCCAGCAGCTTGTCGGGACTCTTATACAATGAGCAGTTCTTC. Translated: CASSLSGLLYNEQFF.